These 28 T cell receptor beta chains share one sample of origin, sequenced in a study of blood T cell repertoires in COVID-19. Sequenced by immunoSEQ multiplex PCR; TCRdb stores in-frame clones only, minus some. The sample comprises 450,000 to 500,000 clones, approximately 85% of which are singletons, and more than 3% rests with the top ten. Sequencing was carried out using peripheral blood. The receptors originated from a human donor in a cohort sampled during active COVID-19.

J is TRBJ1-5 and V is TRBV7-2; 8 nucleotides align to TRBD1. The CDR3 is 15 residues long. Germline loops: CDR1 SGHTA, CDR2 FQGNSA. With 5 bases clipped from V and 4 bases from J, the junction kept 7 bases outside the gene matches. The CDR3 DNA reads TGTGCCAGCAGCACCGGACAGGGTGCTAATCAGCCCCAGCATTTT. It specifies CASSTGQGANQPQHF.

The chain recombines TRBV10-3 with TRBJ2-7; TRBD2 agrees at 9 bases. Trimming removed 6 bases from V and 1 base from J; junction bases left unmatched: 7. Per the germline V gene, CDR1 is ENHRY and CDR2 is SYGVKD. This CDR3 comprises 15 residues. The CDR3 DNA reads as TGTGCCATCAGCCCCCGACTAGCGGCTTCCTACGAGCAGTACTTC. Protein sequence: CAISPRLAASYEQYF.

The V gene is TRBV10-3, the J gene TRBJ2-2; D possibly corresponds to TRBD2 (5 bases). Deletions cut 0 bases from V and 5 bases from J, with 10 bases between. The CDR3 sequence is 15 residues long. Germline CDR1 is ENHRY and CDR2 is SYGVKD. The CDR3 reads CAISESAIATGELFF. CDR3 coding DNA: TGTGCCATCAGTGAGTCCGCTATAGCGACCGGGGAGCTGTTTTTT.

Notes on this clone: The junction departs from germline at one end; a sequencing error may be responsible. V gene TRBV6-6 combines with J gene TRBJ1-5; D perhaps matches TRBD1 (6 bases). Germline assignment: CDR1 MNHNY and CDR2 SVGAGI (reference sequence). This CDR3 comprises 15 residues. Here the CDR3 DNA reads TGTGTCAGCAGCCCCGGACAGTATAGCAATCAGCCCCAGCATTTT. This encodes CVSSPGQYSNQPQHF.

The chain uses TRBV3-1 (or the pseudogene TRBV3-2) and TRBJ2-1; TRBD2 matches at 12 bases. V dropped 0 bases and J dropped 0; count of bases not matched to a gene: 3. CDR3 length: 18 residues. CDR1 is LGHDT, CDR2 YNNKEL, per germline (reference sequence). CDR3: CASSQDVTSGSSYNEQFF. CDR3 coding DNA: TGTGCCAGCAGCCAAGATGTGACTAGCGGGAGCTCCTACAATGAGCAGTTCTTC.

V usage is TRBV27 and J usage is TRBJ2-7, with 9 nucleotides matching TRBD1. The V and J ends lost 4 bases and 5 bases, in that order; junction bases with no gene match: 3. The CDR3 spans 13 residues. Germline loops: CDR1 MNHEY, CDR2 SMNVEV (reference sequence). CDR3 DNA: TGTGCCAGCAGTTCGCGACAGGGGGACGAGCAGTACTTC. This gives the protein CASSSRQGDEQYF.

V and J are TRBV11-2 and TRBJ2-3, with 8 bases identical to TRBD2. The CDR3 runs 16 residues. Germline V gene data show CDR1 as SGHAT and CDR2 as FQNNGV. Losses at the gene ends were 5 bases for V and 3 bases for J; bases not matched to a gene: 10. The CDR3 DNA follows: TGTGCCAGCAGCCTAGGGGCTGGACTAGCTACAGATACGCAGTATTTT. Residues: CASSLGAGLATDTQYF.

This clone was seen a few times. The chain is built from TRBV19 and TRBJ2-2, with 9 positions matching TRBD2. The CDR3 is 17 residues long. Trimming cost V 0 bases and J 4 bases; bases outside gene matches: 6. Germline values: CDR1 LNHDA, CDR2 SQIVND (reference sequence). In DNA, the CDR3 is TGTGCCAGTAGTATAGATCCTGCGGGAGGGGGCACCGGGGAGCTGTTTTTT. It codes for CASSIDPAGGGTGELFF. Based on the CDR3 plus reference TRBV19 and TRBJ2-2, the full variable domain is DGGITQSPKYLFRKEGQNVTLSCEQNLNHDAMYWYRQDPGQGLRLIYYSQIVNDFQKGDIAEGYSVSREKKESFPLTVTSAQKNPTAFYLCASSIDPAGGGTGELFFGEGSRLTVL.

The gene calls are TRBV28 and TRBJ2-7; TRBD1 agrees at 9 bases. CDR3 size: 14 residues. V was pared by 8 bases and J by 1 base, with 6 bases of the junction left unmatched. The V gene's germline CDR1 is MDHEN and CDR2 SYDVKM. The CDR3 spells CASPDRGGSYEQYF. CDR3 nucleotides: TGTGCCAGCCCCGACAGGGGGGGATCCTACGAGCAGTACTTC.

The genes are TRBV10-3 and TRBJ1-2, with D maybe TRBD1 (6 bases). The CDR3 runs to 16 residues. The V end was cut by 3 bases, the J end by 2 bases, with 16 bases between. The germline V gene has CDR1 ENHRY and CDR2 SYGVKD. The CDR3 loop reads CAISDPGQRRNYGYTF. The DNA of the CDR3 is TGTGCCATCAGTGACCCCGGACAGCGCCGAAACTATGGCTACACCTTC.

This chain links TRBV5-1 with TRBJ2-5; TRBD2 matches 11 bases. The CDR3 is 14 amino acids. In germline, CDR1 is SGHRS, CDR2 YFSETQ. Unmatched junction bases numbered 8, after V lost 4 bases and J lost 9 bases. The CDR3 loop is CASSLVTSGEAQYF. CDR3 nucleotide sequence: TGCGCCAGCAGCCTGGTGACTAGCGGGGAGGCCCAGTACTTC.

This clone was observed a few times. The genes are TRBV2 and TRBJ1-2; 7 bases line up with TRBD1. Germline lookup yields CDR1 SNHLY and CDR2 FYNNEI. V trimming: 6 bases; J trimming: 2 bases; junction bases outside the gene matches: 3. The length of the CDR3 is 13 residues. Written as DNA, the CDR3 is TGTGCCAGCAGCGGGACAGTAAACTATGGCTACACCTTC. It specifies CASSGTVNYGYTF.

The chain joins TRBV6-2 or TRBV6-3 to TRBJ1-2, with D unresolved. This CDR3 comprises 12 residues. Germline-derived CDR1 and CDR2 are MNHEY and SVGEGT. The V end lost 6 bases, the J end lost 8 bases, and 13 bases lay between the germline ends. CDR3 in DNA: TGTGCCAGCAGCTCGACCCAGGAAGGCTACACCTTC. This sequence encodes CASSSTQEGYTF.

V usage is TRBV18 and J usage is TRBJ1-4, with TRBD1 matching over 9 bases. V lost 3 bases to trimming and J lost 0 bases; unmatched junction nucleotides: 8. The CDR3 covers 18 residues. The germline V gene encodes CDR1 KGHSH and CDR2 LQKENI. CDR3 DNA: TGTGCCAGCTCACCTTGGGACAGGGTCGGAGCAACTAATGAAAAACTGTTTTTT. Its translation: CASSPWDRVGATNEKLFF.

V and J are TRBV5-8 and TRBJ2-3; no definite D call. Per the germline V gene, CDR1 is SGHTS and CDR2 is YDEGEE. The germline V and J ends were trimmed by 0 bases and 2 bases, with 7 bases remaining between them. The length of the CDR3 is 14 residues. CDR3 sequence: CASSLGRITDTQYF. The CDR3 coding sequence is TGTGCCAGCAGCTTGGGCAGAATCACAGATACGCAGTATTTT.

The rearrangement links TRBV5-4 to TRBJ2-1, with D unresolved. The CDR3 extends over 11 amino acids. V was pared by 4 bases and J by 9 bases, with 8 bases between. In germline, CDR1 is SGHNT, CDR2 YYREEE (reference sequence). The CDR3 spells CASSGRVEQFF. DNA of the CDR3: TGTGCCAGCAGCGGTCGGGTTGAGCAGTTCTTC.

J is TRBJ1-4 and V is TRBV30; possibly TRBD1 for D (6 bases). This CDR3 comprises 13 residues. Germline V gene lookup returns CDR1 GTSNPN and CDR2 SVGIG (reference sequence). V was shortened by 6 bases and J by 2 bases, with 10 bases between the two germline ends. The CDR3 DNA reads TGTGCCTGCAGGGGATCGACTAATGAAAAACTGTTTTTT. Its translation is CACRGSTNEKLFF.

The chain recombines TRBV12-3 or TRBV12-4 with TRBJ1-2, with D hard to call. The V gene lost 6 bases and the J gene lost 3 bases, with 11 bases spanning the gap. This CDR3 spans 13 amino acids. The CDR3 region has the DNA TGTGCCAGCAGCCACAACCCGCACTATGGCTACACCTTC. Its protein is CASSHNPHYGYTF.

The rearrangement links TRBV5-5 to TRBJ2-3; no clear D. The CDR3 has 15 residues. V was shortened by 0 bases and J by 2 bases, with 10 bases between the two germline ends. From germline, CDR1 is SGHKS and CDR2 YYEKEE (reference sequence). The DNA for the CDR3 is TGTGCCAGCAGCTTGGCCGCCGGAGACACAGATACGCAGTATTTT. As protein: CASSLAAGDTDTQYF.

This clone has a single count. The chain carries TRBV19 and TRBJ1-5, with D possibly TRBD1 on 5 matching bases. The CDR3 has 15 residues. The germline V gene has CDR1 LNHDA and CDR2 SQIVND (reference sequence). Between the trimmed V and J ends, which lost 1 base and 6 bases, there was a span of 13 bases. The chain's CDR3 is CASSIGGRVIQPQHF. CDR3 bases: TGTGCCAGTAGTATAGGCGGCAGGGTGATTCAGCCCCAGCATTTT.

The gene calls are TRBV9 and TRBJ2-1; possibly TRBD1 for D (6 bases). In germline, CDR1 is SGDLS, CDR2 YYNGEE. Trimming cost V 4 bases and J 2 bases, with 16 bases left between them. The CDR3 is 16 residues long. CDR3 protein: CASSLRQALPYNEQFF. For the CDR3, the DNA is TGTGCCAGCAGCCTACGACAGGCGTTGCCCTACAATGAGCAGTTCTTC.

CDR3 in DNA: TGTGCCAGCAGAAGTCGTCGAGGGACAGAAGGCTTAGGCTCTGGAAACACCATATATTTT. Its translation: CASRSRRGTEGLGSGNTIYF. V gene TRBV28 combines with J gene TRBJ1-3, with 7 bases aligning to TRBD1. This CDR3 is 20 amino acids long. Germline CDR1 MDHEN, CDR2 SYDVKM. Trimming cost V 6 bases and J 0 bases; bases outside gene matches: 20.

The chain links TRBV2 to TRBJ2-3; D is possibly TRBD1 (6 bases). Trimming pared 6 bases from V and 0 bases from J, leaving 16 bases between. The CDR3 consists of 16 residues. CDR1 is SNHLY, CDR2 FYNNEI, per germline. This CDR3 reads CASSAQGDTSTDTQYF. The CDR3 DNA is TGTGCCAGCAGCGCACAGGGCGATACTAGCACAGATACGCAGTATTTT.

The chain recombines TRBV11-2 with TRBJ1-5; D is ambiguous. In germline, CDR1 is SGHAT, CDR2 FQNNGV. The V end was cut by 1 base, the J end by 7 bases, with 14 bases between. The CDR3 has 15 amino acids. CDR3 nucleotides: TGTGCCAGCAGCTTAGTAGGCGGGGAAAAGCAGCCCCAGCATTTT. Translating gives CASSLVGGEKQPQHF.

The chain employs TRBV21-1 and TRBJ1-1. TRBV21-1 is tagged as a pseudogene. The CDR3 runs to 18 residues. In DNA, the CDR3 is TGTGCCAGCAGCAAAAAATCCGGGGGGTCAGGGAGGAGGACTGAAGCTTTCTTT. Its protein is CASSKKSGGSGRRTEAFF.

J is TRBJ1-1 and V is TRBV29-1; a weak D match, TRBD1 (5 bases). This CDR3 comprises 12 residues. V lost 3 bases, J lost 5 bases, and 10 bases lay in between. CDR1 and CDR2 from the germline V gene are SQVTM and ANQGSEA. The CDR3 DNA reads TGCAGCGTTGAGCCGGGGGGAACTGAAGCTTTCTTT. The encoded protein is CSVEPGGTEAFF.

The rearrangement links TRBV7-3 to TRBJ2-3; TRBD2 might be the D (6 bases). The CDR3 loop spans 15 amino acids. V was pared by 2 bases and J by 1 base, with 10 bases between. Germline CDR1 and CDR2: SGHTA and FQGTGA. The CDR3 region is CASSLGGWRTDTQYF. The CDR3 coding sequence is TGTGCCAGCAGCTTAGGAGGGTGGCGCACAGATACGCAGTATTTT.

V and J are TRBV7-2 and TRBJ2-7; the match to TRBD1 covers 7 bases. V dropped 2 bases and J dropped 1; count of bases not matched to a gene: 5. Germline V gene data show CDR1 as SGHTA and CDR2 as FQGNSA. There are 15 residues in the CDR3. This CDR3 is CASSLSGGISYEQYF. CDR3 coding DNA: TGTGCCAGCAGCTTATCAGGGGGTATATCCTACGAGCAGTACTTC.